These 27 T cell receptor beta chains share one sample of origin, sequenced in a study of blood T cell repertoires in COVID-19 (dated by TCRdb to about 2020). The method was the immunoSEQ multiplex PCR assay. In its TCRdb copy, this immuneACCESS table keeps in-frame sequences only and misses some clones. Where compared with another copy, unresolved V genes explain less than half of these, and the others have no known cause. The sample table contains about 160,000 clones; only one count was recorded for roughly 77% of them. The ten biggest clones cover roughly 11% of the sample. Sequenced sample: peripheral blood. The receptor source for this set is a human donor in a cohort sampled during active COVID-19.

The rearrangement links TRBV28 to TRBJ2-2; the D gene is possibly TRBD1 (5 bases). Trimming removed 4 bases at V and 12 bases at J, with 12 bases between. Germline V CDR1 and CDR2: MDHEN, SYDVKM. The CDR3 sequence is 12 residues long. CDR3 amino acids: CASSSWGGKLFF. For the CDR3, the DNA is TGTGCCAGCAGTTCCTGGGGCGGCAAGCTGTTTTTT.

The CDR3 region has the DNA TGTGCCAGCAGCGCGTCCGGGGTACACGAGCAGTACTTC. Translated: CASSASGVHEQYF. The genes are TRBV11-3 and TRBJ2-7; tentative D call: TRBD2 (5 bases). V was pared by 5 bases and J by 5 bases, with 13 bases between. The length of the CDR3 is 13 residues. CDR1 is SGHNT, CDR2 YENEEA, per germline.

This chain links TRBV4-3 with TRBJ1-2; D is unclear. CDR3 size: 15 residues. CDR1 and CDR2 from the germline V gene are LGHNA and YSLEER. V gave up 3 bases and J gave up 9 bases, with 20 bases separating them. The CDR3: CASSHAGRTQASYTF. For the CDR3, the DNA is TGCGCCAGCAGCCACGCCGGGAGGACCCAAGCCAGCTACACCTTC.

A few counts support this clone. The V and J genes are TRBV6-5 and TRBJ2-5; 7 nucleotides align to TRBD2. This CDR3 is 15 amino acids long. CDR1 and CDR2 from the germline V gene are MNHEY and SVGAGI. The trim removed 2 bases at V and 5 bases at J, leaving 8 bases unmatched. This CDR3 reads CASSYPRAGRETQYF. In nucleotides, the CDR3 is TGTGCCAGCAGTTACCCAAGAGCGGGACGGGAGACCCAGTACTTC.

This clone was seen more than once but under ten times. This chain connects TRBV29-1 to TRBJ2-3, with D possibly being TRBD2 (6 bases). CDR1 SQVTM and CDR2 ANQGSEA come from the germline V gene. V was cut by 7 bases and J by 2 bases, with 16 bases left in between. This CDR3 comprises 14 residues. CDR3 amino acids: CSARDSTSTDTQYF. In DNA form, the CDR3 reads TGCAGCGCCCGGGACTCTACCTCCACAGATACGCAGTATTTT.

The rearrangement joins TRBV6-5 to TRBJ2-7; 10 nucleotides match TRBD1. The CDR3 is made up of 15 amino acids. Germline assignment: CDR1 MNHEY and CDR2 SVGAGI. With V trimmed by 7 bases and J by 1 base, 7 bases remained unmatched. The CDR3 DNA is TGTGCCAGCACCCACAGGACAGGGGGATCCTACGAGCAGTACTTC. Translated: CASTHRTGGSYEQYF.

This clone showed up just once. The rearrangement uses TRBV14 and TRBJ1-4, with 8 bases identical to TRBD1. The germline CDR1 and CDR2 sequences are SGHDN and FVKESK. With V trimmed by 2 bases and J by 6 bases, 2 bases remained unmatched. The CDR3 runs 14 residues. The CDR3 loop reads CASSQRTGYEKLFF. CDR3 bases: TGTGCCAGCAGCCAAAGGACAGGGTATGAAAAACTGTTTTTT.

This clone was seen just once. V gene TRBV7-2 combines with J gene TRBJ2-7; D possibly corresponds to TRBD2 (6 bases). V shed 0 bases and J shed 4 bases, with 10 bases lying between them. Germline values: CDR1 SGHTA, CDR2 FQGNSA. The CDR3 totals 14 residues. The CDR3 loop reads CASSLAQGRYEQYF. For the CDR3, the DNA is TGTGCCAGCAGCTTAGCCCAAGGGAGGTACGAGCAGTACTTC.

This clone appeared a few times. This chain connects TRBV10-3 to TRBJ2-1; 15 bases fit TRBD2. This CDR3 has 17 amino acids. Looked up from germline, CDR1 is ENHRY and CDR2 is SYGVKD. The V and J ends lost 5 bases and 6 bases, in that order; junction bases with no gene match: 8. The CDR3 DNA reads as TGTGCCATCAGTCAAGGACTAGCGGGGGGGCGAGGCAATGAGCAGTTCTTC. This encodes CAISQGLAGGRGNEQFF.

Here the CDR3 DNA reads TGTGCCAGCAGCCCCCCGGGACTAGCGACCAAAAACATTCAGTACTTC. Its protein is CASSPPGLATKNIQYF. The chain couples TRBV3-1 (or the pseudogene TRBV3-2) to TRBJ2-4, with TRBD2 identical over 10 bases. Trimming removed 4 bases from V and 2 bases from J; junction bases left unmatched: 5. Germline V CDR1 and CDR2: LGHDT, YNNKEL (reference sequence). CDR3 length equals 16 residues.

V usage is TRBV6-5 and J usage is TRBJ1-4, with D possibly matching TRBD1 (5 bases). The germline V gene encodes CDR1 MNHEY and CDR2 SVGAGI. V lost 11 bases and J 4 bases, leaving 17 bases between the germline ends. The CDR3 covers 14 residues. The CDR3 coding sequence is TGTGCCTGCGCTGCAGGGCGCGGTAATGAAAAACTGTTTTTT. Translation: CACAAGRGNEKLFF.

CDR3 amino acids: CASSYVGQGAAGELFF. The CDR3 nucleotides read TGTGCCAGCAGTTACGTTGGACAGGGGGCGGCCGGGGAGCTGTTTTTT. The chain couples TRBV6-2 or TRBV6-3 to TRBJ2-2; TRBD1 aligns across 11 bases. This CDR3 region has 16 residues. The junction had 5 bases not matched to a gene; V was cut back by 2 bases and J by 6 bases. The germline V gene encodes CDR1 MNHEY and CDR2 SVGEGT.

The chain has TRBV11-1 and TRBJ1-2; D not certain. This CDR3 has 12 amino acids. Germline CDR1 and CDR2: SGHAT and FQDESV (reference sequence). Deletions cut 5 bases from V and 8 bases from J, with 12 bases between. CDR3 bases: TGTGCCAGCAGCCCAAGCCAGAGGGGCTACACCTTC. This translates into CASSPSQRGYTF.

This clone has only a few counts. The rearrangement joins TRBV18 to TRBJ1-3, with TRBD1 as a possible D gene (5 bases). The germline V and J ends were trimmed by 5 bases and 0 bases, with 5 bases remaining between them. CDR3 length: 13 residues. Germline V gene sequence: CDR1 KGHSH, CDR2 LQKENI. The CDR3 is CASSRGSGNTIYF. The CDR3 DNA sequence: TGTGCCAGCTCAAGGGGCTCTGGAAACACCATATATTTT.

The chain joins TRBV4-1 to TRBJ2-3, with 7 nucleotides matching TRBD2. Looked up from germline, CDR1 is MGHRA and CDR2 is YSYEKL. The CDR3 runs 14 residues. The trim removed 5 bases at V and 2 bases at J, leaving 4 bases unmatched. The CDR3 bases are TGCGCCAGCAGCATTGGGACTAACACAGATACGCAGTATTTT. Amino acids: CASSIGTNTDTQYF.

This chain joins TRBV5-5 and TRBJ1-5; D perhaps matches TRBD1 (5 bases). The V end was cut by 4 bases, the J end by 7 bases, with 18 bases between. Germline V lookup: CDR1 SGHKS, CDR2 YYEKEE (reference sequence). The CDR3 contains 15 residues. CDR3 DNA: TGTGCCAGCAGCCGTAGCAGACAGATATACCAGCCCCAGCATTTT. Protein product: CASSRSRQIYQPQHF.

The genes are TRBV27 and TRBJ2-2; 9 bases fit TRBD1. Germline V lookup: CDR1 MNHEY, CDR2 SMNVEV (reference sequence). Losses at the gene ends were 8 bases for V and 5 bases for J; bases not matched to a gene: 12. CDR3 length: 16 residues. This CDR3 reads CASAPPTGGETGELFF. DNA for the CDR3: TGTGCCAGCGCGCCCCCGACAGGGGGTGAGACCGGGGAGCTGTTTTTT.

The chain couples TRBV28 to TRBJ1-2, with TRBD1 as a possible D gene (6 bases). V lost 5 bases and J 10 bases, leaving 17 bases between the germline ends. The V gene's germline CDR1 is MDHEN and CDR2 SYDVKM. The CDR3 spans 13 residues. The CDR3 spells CASSGGRGFAYTF. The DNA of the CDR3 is TGTGCCAGCAGTGGGGGCAGAGGTTTTGCCTACACCTTC.

CDR3 DNA: TGTGCCAGCAGTTACAGGCTAGCGGGAATCGACGAGCAGTACTTC. Amino acids: CASSYRLAGIDEQYF. This chain connects TRBV6-5 to TRBJ2-7; 9 bases are a match to TRBD2. Trimming removed 2 bases from V and 5 bases from J; junction bases left unmatched: 7. Germline V gives CDR1 MNHEY, CDR2 SVGAGI. This CDR3 is 15 amino acids long.

The CDR3 sequence is CASSAHMALTNEQFF. CDR3 nucleotides: TGTGCCAGCAGTGCCCACATGGCCCTTACCAATGAGCAGTTCTTC. This chain joins TRBV6-4 and TRBJ2-1; D call uncertain. With 4 bases removed from V and 6 bases from J, the gap between germline ends came to 16 bases. Looked up from germline, CDR1 is MRHNA and CDR2 is SNTAGT. This CDR3 comprises 15 residues.

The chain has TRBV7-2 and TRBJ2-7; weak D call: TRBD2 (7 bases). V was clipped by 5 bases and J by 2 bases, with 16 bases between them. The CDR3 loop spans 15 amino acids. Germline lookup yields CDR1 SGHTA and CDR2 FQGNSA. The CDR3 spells CASSLGGRGAYEQYF. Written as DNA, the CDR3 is TGTGCCAGCAGCCTCGGGGGGCGGGGCGCCTACGAGCAGTACTTC.

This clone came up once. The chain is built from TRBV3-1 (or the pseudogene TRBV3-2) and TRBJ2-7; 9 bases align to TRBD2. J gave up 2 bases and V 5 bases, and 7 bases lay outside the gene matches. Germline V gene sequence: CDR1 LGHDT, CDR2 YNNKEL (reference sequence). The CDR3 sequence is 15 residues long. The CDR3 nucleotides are TGTGCCAGCAGCTTGACTAGCGGACTCACCTACGAGCAGTACTTC. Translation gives CASSLTSGLTYEQYF.

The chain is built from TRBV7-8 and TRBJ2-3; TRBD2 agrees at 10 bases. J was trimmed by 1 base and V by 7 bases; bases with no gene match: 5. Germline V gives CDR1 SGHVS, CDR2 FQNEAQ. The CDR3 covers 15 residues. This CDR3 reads CASTPGTSGTDTQYF. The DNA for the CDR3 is TGTGCCAGCACCCCCGGGACTAGCGGCACAGATACGCAGTATTTT.

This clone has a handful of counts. The CDR3 region is CASSVYSGPTNEQYF. The CDR3 DNA follows: TGTGCCAGCAGCGTCTATAGCGGCCCTACGAACGAGCAGTACTTC. The V and J genes are TRBV9 and TRBJ2-7, with D possibly matching TRBD2 (6 bases). The CDR3 runs 15 residues. CDR1 SGDLS and CDR2 YYNGEE come from the germline V gene. Trimming left V 2 bases short and J 5 bases short, with 17 bases between.

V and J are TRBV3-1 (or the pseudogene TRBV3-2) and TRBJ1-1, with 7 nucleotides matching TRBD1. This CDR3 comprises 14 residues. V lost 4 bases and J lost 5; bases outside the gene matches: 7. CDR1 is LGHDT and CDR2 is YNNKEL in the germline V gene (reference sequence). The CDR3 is CASSRRDSLTEAFF. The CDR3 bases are TGTGCCAGCAGCCGACGGGACAGTTTGACTGAAGCTTTCTTT.

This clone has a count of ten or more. DNA for the CDR3: TGTGCCAGCAGCCGAGGCCGGGACACAACCCGCTCTGGAAACACCATATATTTT. It yields the protein CASSRGRDTTRSGNTIYF. This chain uses TRBV14 with TRBJ1-3; the D gene is possibly TRBD1 (6 bases). The length of the CDR3 is 18 residues. CDR1 is SGHDN, CDR2 FVKESK, per germline. V lost 4 bases, J lost 0 bases, and 19 bases lay in between.

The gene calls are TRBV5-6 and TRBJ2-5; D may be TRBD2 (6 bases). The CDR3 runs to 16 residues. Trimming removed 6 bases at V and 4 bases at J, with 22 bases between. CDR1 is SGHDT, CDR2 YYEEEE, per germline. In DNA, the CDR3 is TGTGCCAGCAACCGACTCATGGCGGGAAGGCGAGAGACCCAGTACTTC. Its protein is CASNRLMAGRRETQYF.